This TCR beta chain emerged from a study of cytotoxic CD8 clonotypes in ibrutinib-treated CLL. On the study more broadly: Once treatment had gone on for a median of 12 months, range 6 to 36, response samples were drawn. Mean yields were around 240,000 productive templates and some 90,000 productive rearrangements per sample. General observations from the study: Public clonotypes occurred uncommonly; on treatment, they contracted or remained stable.

Of note for this clone: As yet, its antigen is unknown.

Around 2 micrograms of genomic DNA from cryopreserved PBMCs went into TCR beta libraries. Measured with immunoSEQ multiplex PCR; TCRdb has only the in-frame clones, and not every one. The sample contains about 160,000 clones, 81% of which appear only once. J gave up 10 bases and V 0 bases, and 0 bases lay outside the gene matches. The CDR3 is 13 amino acids. Germline CDR1 and CDR2: LGHNA and YNFKEQ. The sequences come from PBMCs, collected after 12 months of ibrutinib treatment. The clonotype originates from a human donor with chronic lymphocytic leukemia. This chain uses TRBV4-2 with TRBJ2-1; 10 nucleotides match TRBD2. The DNA for the CDR3 is TGTGCCAGCAGCCAAGAGACTAGCGGGGAGCAGTTCTTC. It encodes CASSQETSGEQFF.